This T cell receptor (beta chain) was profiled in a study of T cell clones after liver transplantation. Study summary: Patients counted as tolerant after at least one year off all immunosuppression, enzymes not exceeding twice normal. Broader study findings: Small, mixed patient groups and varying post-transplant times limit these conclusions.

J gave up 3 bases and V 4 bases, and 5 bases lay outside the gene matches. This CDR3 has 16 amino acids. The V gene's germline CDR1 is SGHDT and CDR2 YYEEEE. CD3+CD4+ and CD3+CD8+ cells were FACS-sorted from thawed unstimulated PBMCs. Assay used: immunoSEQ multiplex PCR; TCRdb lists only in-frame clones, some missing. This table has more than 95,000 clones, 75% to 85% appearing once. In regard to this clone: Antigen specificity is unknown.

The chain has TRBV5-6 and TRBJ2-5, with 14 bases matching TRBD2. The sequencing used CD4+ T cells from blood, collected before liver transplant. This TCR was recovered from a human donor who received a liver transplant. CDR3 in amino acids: CASSGGLAGGEETQYF. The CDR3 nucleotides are TGTGCCAGCAGCGGCGGACTAGCGGGGGGAGAAGAGACCCAGTACTTC.